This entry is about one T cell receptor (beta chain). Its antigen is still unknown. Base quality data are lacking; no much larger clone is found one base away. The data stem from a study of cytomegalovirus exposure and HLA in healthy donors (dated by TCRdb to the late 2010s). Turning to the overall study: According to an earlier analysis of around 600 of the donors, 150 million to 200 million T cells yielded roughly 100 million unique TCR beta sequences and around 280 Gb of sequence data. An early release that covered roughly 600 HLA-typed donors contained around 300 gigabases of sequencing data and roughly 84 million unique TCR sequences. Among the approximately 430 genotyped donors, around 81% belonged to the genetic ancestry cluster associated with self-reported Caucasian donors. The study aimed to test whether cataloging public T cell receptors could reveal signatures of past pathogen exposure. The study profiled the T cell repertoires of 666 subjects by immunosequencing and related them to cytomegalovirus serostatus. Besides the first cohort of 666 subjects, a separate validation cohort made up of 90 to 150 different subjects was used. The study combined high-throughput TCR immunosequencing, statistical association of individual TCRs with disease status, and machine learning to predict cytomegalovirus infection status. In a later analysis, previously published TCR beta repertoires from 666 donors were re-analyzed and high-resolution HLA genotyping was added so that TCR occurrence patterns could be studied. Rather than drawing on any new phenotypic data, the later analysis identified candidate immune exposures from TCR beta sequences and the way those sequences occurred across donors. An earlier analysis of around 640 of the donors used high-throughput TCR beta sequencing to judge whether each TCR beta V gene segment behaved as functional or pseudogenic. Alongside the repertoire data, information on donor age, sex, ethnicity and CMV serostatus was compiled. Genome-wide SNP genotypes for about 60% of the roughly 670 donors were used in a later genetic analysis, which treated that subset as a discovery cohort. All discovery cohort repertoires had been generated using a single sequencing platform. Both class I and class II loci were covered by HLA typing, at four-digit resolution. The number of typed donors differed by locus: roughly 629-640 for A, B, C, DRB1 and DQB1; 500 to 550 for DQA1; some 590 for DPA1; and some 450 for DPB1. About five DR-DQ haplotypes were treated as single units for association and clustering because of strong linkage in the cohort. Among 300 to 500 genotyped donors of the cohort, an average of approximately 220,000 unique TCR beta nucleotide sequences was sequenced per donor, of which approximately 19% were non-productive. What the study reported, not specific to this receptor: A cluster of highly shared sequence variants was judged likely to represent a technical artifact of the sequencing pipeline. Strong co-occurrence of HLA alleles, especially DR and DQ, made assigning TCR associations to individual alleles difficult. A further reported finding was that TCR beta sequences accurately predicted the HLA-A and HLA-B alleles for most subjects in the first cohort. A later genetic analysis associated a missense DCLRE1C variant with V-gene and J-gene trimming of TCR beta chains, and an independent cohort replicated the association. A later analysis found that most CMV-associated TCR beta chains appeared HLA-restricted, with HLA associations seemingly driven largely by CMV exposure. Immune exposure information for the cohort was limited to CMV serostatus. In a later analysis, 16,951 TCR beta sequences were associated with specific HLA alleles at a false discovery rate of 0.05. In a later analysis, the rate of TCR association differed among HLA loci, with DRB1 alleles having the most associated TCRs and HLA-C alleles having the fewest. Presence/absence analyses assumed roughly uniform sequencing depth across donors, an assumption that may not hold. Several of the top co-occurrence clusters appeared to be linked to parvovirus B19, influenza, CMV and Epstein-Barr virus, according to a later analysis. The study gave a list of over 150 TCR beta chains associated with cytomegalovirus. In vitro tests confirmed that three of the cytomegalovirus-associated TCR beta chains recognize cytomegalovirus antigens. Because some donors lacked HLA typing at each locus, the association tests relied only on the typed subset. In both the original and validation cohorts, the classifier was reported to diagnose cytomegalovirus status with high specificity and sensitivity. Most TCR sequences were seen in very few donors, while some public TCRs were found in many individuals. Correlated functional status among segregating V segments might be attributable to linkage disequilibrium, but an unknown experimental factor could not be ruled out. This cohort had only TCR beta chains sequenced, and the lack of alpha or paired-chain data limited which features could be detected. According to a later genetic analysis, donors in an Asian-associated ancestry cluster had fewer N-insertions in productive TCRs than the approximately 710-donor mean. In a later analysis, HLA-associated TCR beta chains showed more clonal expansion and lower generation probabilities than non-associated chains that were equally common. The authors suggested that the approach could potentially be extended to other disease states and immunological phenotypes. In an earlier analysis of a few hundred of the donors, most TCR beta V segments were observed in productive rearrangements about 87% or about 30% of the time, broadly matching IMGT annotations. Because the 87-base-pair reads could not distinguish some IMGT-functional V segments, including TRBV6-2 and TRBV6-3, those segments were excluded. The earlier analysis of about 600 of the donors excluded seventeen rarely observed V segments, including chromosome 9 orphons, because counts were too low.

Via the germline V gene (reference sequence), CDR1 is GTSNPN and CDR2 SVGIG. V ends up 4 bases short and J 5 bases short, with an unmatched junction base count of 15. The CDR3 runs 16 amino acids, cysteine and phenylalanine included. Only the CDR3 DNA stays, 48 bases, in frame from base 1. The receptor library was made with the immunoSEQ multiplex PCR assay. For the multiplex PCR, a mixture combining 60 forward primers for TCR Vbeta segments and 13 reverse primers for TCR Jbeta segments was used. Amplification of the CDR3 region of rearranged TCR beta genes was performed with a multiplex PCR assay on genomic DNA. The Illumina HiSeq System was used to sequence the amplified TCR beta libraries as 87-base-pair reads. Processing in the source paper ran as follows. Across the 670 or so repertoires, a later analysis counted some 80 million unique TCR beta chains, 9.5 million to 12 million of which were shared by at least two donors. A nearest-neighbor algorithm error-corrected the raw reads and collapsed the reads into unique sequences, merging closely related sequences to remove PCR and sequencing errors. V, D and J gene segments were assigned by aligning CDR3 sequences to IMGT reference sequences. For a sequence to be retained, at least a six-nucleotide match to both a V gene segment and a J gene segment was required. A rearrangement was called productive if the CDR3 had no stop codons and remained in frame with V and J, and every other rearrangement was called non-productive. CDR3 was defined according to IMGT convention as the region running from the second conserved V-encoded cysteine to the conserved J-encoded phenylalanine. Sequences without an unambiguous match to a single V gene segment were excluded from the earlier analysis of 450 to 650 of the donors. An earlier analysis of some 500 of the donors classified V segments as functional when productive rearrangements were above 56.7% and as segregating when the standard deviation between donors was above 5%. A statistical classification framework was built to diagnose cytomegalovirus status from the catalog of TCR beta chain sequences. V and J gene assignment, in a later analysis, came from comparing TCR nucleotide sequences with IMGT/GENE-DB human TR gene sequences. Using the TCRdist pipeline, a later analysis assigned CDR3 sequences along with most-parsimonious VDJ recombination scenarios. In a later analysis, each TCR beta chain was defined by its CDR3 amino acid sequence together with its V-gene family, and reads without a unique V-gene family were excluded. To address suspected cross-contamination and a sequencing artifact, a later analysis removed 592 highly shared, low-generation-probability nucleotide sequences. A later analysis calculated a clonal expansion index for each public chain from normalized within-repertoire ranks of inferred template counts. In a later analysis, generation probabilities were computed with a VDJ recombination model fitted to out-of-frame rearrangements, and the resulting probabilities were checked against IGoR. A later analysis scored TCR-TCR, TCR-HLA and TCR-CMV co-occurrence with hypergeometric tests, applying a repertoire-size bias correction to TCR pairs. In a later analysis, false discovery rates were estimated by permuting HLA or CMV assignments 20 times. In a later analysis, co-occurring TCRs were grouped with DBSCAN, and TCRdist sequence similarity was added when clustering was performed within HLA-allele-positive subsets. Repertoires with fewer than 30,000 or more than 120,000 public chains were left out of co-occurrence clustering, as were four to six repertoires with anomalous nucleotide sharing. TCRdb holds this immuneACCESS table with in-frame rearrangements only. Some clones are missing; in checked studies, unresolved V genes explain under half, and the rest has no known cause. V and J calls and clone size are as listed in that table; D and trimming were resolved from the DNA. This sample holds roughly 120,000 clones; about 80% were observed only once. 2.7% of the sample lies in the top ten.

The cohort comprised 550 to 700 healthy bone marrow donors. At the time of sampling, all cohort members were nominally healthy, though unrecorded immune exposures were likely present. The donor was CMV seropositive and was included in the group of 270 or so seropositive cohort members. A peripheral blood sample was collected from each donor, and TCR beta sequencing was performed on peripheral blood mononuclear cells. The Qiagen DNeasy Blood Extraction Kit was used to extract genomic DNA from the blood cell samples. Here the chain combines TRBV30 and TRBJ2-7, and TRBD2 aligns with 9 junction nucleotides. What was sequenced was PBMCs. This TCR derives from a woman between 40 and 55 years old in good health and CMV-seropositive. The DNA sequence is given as TGTGCCTGGACCGCCTATAGCGGGGGTAACCGCGACGAGCAGTACTTC. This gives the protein CAWTAYSGGNRDEQYF.